Following are 18 T cell receptor beta chains from one sample sequenced in a study of graft-versus-host responses after intestinal transplantation. The data were produced by immunoSEQ multiplex PCR, yet TCRdb's version contains in-frame clones alone and is incomplete. The sample has 20,000 or so clones; roughly 86% are singletons. This specimen was bone marrow, taken approximately 120 days after transplant. The receptor source for this set is a human patient who received an intestinal transplant, so some T cells may come from the graft donor.

The chain links TRBV11-1 to TRBJ2-3; no clear D gene. Germline values: CDR1 SGHAT, CDR2 FQDESV (reference sequence). V was clipped by 1 base and J by 3 bases, with 2 bases between them. The CDR3 runs 12 residues. CDR3: CASSLGTDTQYF. The DNA of the CDR3 is TGTGCCAGCAGCTTAGGAACAGATACGCAGTATTTT.

This chain joins TRBV28 and TRBJ2-7; D unresolved. The CDR3 contains 13 residues. Trimming removed 6 bases from V and 3 bases from J, with 12 bases in between. Germline CDR1 is MDHEN and CDR2 is SYDVKM. CDR3 in DNA: TGTGCCAGCAGCTCGATCCGGATCTACGAGCAGTACTTC. Translated: CASSSIRIYEQYF.

V and J are TRBV6-4 and TRBJ2-2, with D unclear. V lost 4 bases, J lost 4 bases, and 10 bases lay in between. Germline values: CDR1 MRHNA, CDR2 SNTAGT. CDR3 length equals 14 residues. The CDR3 sequence: CASSGSPPTGELFF. As DNA, the CDR3 is TGTGCCAGCAGTGGATCACCCCCCACCGGGGAGCTGTTTTTT.

This chain uses TRBV28 with TRBJ2-3; D remains unclear. CDR1 is MDHEN and CDR2 is SYDVKM in the germline V gene. The CDR3 is 13 residues long. V was shortened by 3 bases and J by 2 bases, with 6 bases between the two germline ends. In DNA, the CDR3 is TGTGCCAGCAGTTTGGTCCTCACAGATACGCAGTATTTT. The encoded protein is CASSLVLTDTQYF.

This chain links TRBV19 with TRBJ2-7, with TRBD1 matching over 7 bases. V shed 6 bases and J 3 bases; nucleotides not matched to a gene: 17. The CDR3 spans 17 residues. Germline CDR1 and CDR2: LNHDA and SQIVND (reference sequence). The CDR3 sequence is CASSRTGLVSSFYEQYF. The CDR3 DNA reads TGTGCCAGTAGCAGGACAGGACTGGTTTCGAGTTTCTACGAGCAGTACTTC.

This clone was recorded once. V is TRBV23-1 and J is TRBJ2-1; TRBD1 matches 9 bases. TRBV23-1 is noted as an ORF with a role that remains uncertain. V lost 2 bases and J lost 0; bases outside the gene matches: 8. This CDR3 has 18 amino acids. For the CDR3, the DNA is TGCGCCAGCAGTCAAACGGTGGGACAGGGCCTCTCCTACAATGAGCAGTTCTTC. It translates to CASSQTVGQGLSYNEQFF.

J is TRBJ2-1 and V is TRBV5-1, with 10 bases fitting TRBD1. Germline V CDR1 and CDR2: SGHRS, YFSETQ. This CDR3 region has 14 residues. Losses at the gene ends were 0 bases for V and 7 bases for J; bases not matched to a gene: 1. Here the CDR3 DNA reads TGCGCCAGCAGCTTGGGACAGGGGGCAAATGAGCAGTTCTTC. The encoded protein is CASSLGQGANEQFF. The full variable domain, its missing parts supplied by reference TRBV5-1 and TRBJ2-1, is KAGVTQTPRYLIKTRGQQVTLSCSPISGHRSVSWYQQTPGQGLQFLFEYFSETQRNKGNFPGRFSGRQFSNSRSEMNVSTLELGDSALYLCASSLGQGANEQFFGPGTRLTVL.

The genes are TRBV7-2 and TRBJ2-2; perhaps D is TRBD1 or TRBD2 (5 bases each). CDR1 and CDR2 from the germline V gene are SGHTA and FQGNSA. CDR3 length: 15 residues. V lost 2 bases and J lost 3, with 10 bases in between. DNA for the CDR3: TGTGCCAGCAGCTTATCCCAGGGACACACCGGGGAGCTGTTTTTT. As protein: CASSLSQGHTGELFF.

The chain is built from TRBV7-6 and TRBJ2-5, with no clear D. TRBJ2-7 explains the end of the DNA better; the J call may be wrong. CDR1 is SGHVS and CDR2 is FNYEAQ in the germline V gene. The CDR3 loop spans 13 amino acids. This CDR3 is CASSLVDADEQYF. The CDR3 DNA sequence: TGTGCCAGCAGCTTAGTCGATGCAGACGAGCAGTACTTC.

The chain recombines TRBV27 with TRBJ2-1; possibly TRBD2 for D (5 bases). The CDR3 spans 13 residues. Trimming pared 5 bases from V and 4 bases from J, leaving 9 bases between. Germline CDR1 is MNHEY and CDR2 is SMNVEV (reference sequence). This CDR3 is CASSLGLYNEQFF. In DNA form, the CDR3 reads TGTGCCAGCAGTCTTGGACTTTACAATGAGCAGTTCTTC.

V and J are TRBV4-2 and TRBJ2-5; 10 bases are shared with TRBD2. The CDR3 contains 17 residues. Looked up from germline, CDR1 is LGHNA and CDR2 is YNFKEQ. With 0 bases clipped from V and 1 base from J, the junction kept 5 bases outside the gene matches. CDR3 loop: CASSQDPAGGLQETQYF. DNA of the CDR3: TGTGCCAGCAGCCAAGATCCAGCGGGAGGGCTCCAAGAGACCCAGTACTTC.

This chain uses TRBV7-9 with TRBJ1-1, with D possibly being TRBD1 (5 bases). The CDR3 totals 14 residues. Trimming took off 0 bases at V and 4 bases at J, with 9 bases between the two ends. Looked up from germline, CDR1 is SEHNR and CDR2 is FQNEAQ (reference sequence). The CDR3 coding sequence is TGTGCCAGCAGCTTAGCAGGCCAGGGCACTGAAGCTTTCTTT. It specifies CASSLAGQGTEAFF.

The chain uses TRBV7-6 and TRBJ2-3; D unresolved. Deletions cut 5 bases from V and 6 bases from J, with 9 bases between. Germline assignment: CDR1 SGHVS and CDR2 FNYEAQ. CDR3 size: 12 residues. The CDR3 loop reads CASSPIPDTQYF. The CDR3 nucleotides read TGTGCCAGCAGCCCCATCCCCGATACGCAGTATTTT.

This chain links TRBV2 with TRBJ2-7; 10 positions agree with TRBD1. Looked up from germline, CDR1 is SNHLY and CDR2 is FYNNEI. The CDR3 has 15 residues. V was clipped by 7 bases and J by 3 bases; unmatched bases: 9. For the CDR3, the DNA is TGTGCCAGCAAGTCCGGGACAGGGGCCCTCTACGAGCAGTACTTC. Its translation: CASKSGTGALYEQYF.

The V and J genes are TRBV23-1 and TRBJ2-7; the match to TRBD2 covers 11 bases. TRBV23-1 is an ORF for which the function is uncertain. Losses at the gene ends were 1 base for V and 5 bases for J; bases not matched to a gene: 16. The CDR3 consists of 19 residues. CDR3 amino acids: CASSQWETSGTGDADEQYF. In DNA, the CDR3 is TGCGCCAGCAGTCAATGGGAGACTAGCGGGACCGGTGATGCCGACGAGCAGTACTTC.

The J gene is TRBJ1-1, the V gene TRBV18; unclear D gene. The CDR3 length is 12 residues. Germline assignment: CDR1 KGHSH and CDR2 LQKENI. Deletions cut 5 bases from V and 4 bases from J, with 8 bases between. CDR3 loop: CASSADFTEAFF. The DNA for the CDR3 is TGTGCCAGCTCAGCAGACTTCACTGAAGCTTTCTTT.

In this sample, this clone turned up once. The chain carries TRBV29-1 and TRBJ1-1; D might be TRBD1 (6 bases). CDR1 is SQVTM, CDR2 ANQGSEA, per germline. The CDR3 has 16 residues. V lost 4 bases, J lost 0 bases, and 18 bases lay in between. CDR3 sequence (DNA): TGCAGCGTTGGGGCACGGACAGAAAAGATGAACACTGAAGCTTTCTTT. As protein: CSVGARTEKMNTEAFF.

The genes are TRBV18 and TRBJ2-7; TRBD2 might be the D (6 bases). CDR1 and CDR2 (germline): KGHSH, LQKENI. This CDR3 region has 13 residues. Trimming removed 2 bases at V and 5 bases at J, with 10 bases between. The CDR3 reads CASSPGGKDEQYF. CDR3 DNA: TGTGCCAGCTCACCAGGGGGGAAGGACGAGCAGTACTTC.